What follows is one T cell receptor beta chain and its context. This CDR3 region has 16 residues. Germline V CDR1 and CDR2: KGHSH, LQKENI. Trimming shortened V by 4 bases and J by 0 bases, and 15 bases separated the two germline ends. The data derive from a study of control samples from healthy donors and cancer patients. Clones were read by immunoSEQ multiplex PCR, and TCRdb kept only the in-frame ones, dropping some. The table shows around 110,000 clones, with around 89% occurring only once. The source is a woman between 45 and 60 years old with colorectal cancer. The specimen sequenced was PBMCs. J is TRBJ1-2 and V is TRBV18, with D possibly TRBD1 on 6 matching bases. In nucleotides, the CDR3 is TGTGCCAGCTCACAACTACAGGGTGCACCTAACTATGGCTACACCTTC. This encodes CASSQLQGAPNYGYTF. Full variable domain (missing parts from reference TRBV18 and TRBJ1-2): NAGVMQNPRHLVRRRGQEARLRCSPMKGHSHVYWYRQLPEEGLKFMVYLQKENIIDESGMPKERFSAEFPKEGPSILRIQQVVRGDSAAYFCASSQLQGAPNYGYTFGSGTRLTVV.